These T cell receptor beta chains were read from a single sample in a study of T cells after yellow fever vaccination. In TCRdb, the 5' RACE reads were re-called with MiXCR into one record per CDR3 protein. The sample gives a few hundred thousand distinct CDR3 sequences, 8.1% of which show up once; approximately 15% is in the top ten. Specimen: PBMCs, collected about 41 days after the first yellow fever vaccination. These receptors all come from a man between 18 and 29 years old who received the YFV17D yellow fever vaccine. Both conserved end residues are part of each CDR3. The D gene is left open where the match is weak. Clone size is shown for a subset of rows, as once, few, many or a class of expanded clone.

cdr3_aa,cdr3_nt,j_call,v_call,clone_size,d_call
CASSPSGQANYGYTF,TGTGCCAGCAGCCCCTCGGGACAGGCTAACTATGGCTACACCTTC,TRBJ1-2,TRBV7-2,few,TRBD1
CAISGGRRQETQYF,TGTGCCATCAGTGGTGGGAGGAGGCAAGAGACCCAGTACTTC,TRBJ2-5,TRBV10-3,NA,NA
CASRATGTSGNEQFF,TGTGCCAGCAGAGCGACCGGGACTAGCGGGAATGAGCAGTTCTTC,TRBJ2-1,TRBV9,NA,TRBD2
CASSQGVSGANVLTF,TGCGCCAGCAGCCAAGGTGTCTCTGGGGCCAACGTCCTGACTTTC,TRBJ2-6,TRBV4-1,NA,NA
CASSLGLVQAGTQYF,TGTGCCAGCAGCTTGGGACTAGTCCAAGCGGGGACCCAGTACTTC,TRBJ2-5,TRBV7-2,NA,TRBD2
CASSRQRVFEEKLFF,TGTGCCAGTAGTAGGCAGAGGGTTTTCGAAGAAAAACTGTTTTTT,TRBJ1-4,TRBV19,few,NA
CASSSGLAGVNEQFF,TGCGCCAGCAGCTCCGGACTAGCGGGGGTGAATGAGCAGTTCTTC,TRBJ2-1,TRBV5-1,many,TRBD2
CASSMRDRVDEQYF,TGTGCCAGTAGTATGCGGGACAGGGTCGACGAGCAGTACTTC,TRBJ2-7,TRBV19,few,TRBD1
CASSLTGVTEQFF,TGTGCCAGCAGCCTAACAGGGGTTACTGAGCAGTTCTTC,TRBJ2-1,TRBV6-5,NA,TRBD1
CSARGRLVRETQYF,TGCAGTGCTAGAGGTCGACTAGTAAGAGAGACCCAGTACTTC,TRBJ2-5,TRBV20-1,many,NA
CSARTSGGGETQYF,TGCAGTGCTCGGACTAGCGGAGGAGGAGAGACCCAGTACTTC,TRBJ2-5,TRBV20-1,NA,TRBD2
CASSSVNTGLEQFF,TGTGCCAGCAGCTCCGTCAACACAGGTTTAGAGCAGTTCTTC,TRBJ2-1,TRBV7-6,NA,NA
CASSDRLARGTDTQYF,TGTGCCAGCAGTGATAGGCTAGCGAGGGGCACAGATACGCAGTATTTT,TRBJ2-3,TRBV6-1,few,NA
CASSTGGLRGPKYNEQFF,TGTGCCAGCAGCACCGGGGGTCTCCGGGGCCCGAAGTACAATGAGCAGTTCTTC,TRBJ2-1,TRBV5-4,NA,NA
CASSLDISSYGYTF,TGTGCCAGCAGCTTAGATATATCCTCCTATGGCTACACCTTC,TRBJ1-2,TRBV7-9,NA,NA
CASSQDLAEETQYF,TGTGCCAGCAGCCAAGATTTGGCAGAAGAGACCCAGTACTTC,TRBJ2-5,TRBV3-1,NA,NA
CSSRIGSSYEQYF,TGCAGTTCGCGCATAGGGAGCTCCTACGAGCAGTACTTC,TRBJ2-7,TRBV20-1,NA,NA
CASSDNSLSTEAFF,TGTGCCAGCAGTGACAACAGTCTGAGCACTGAAGCTTTCTTT,TRBJ1-1,TRBV6-4,NA,NA
CASSTNLQGPPYGYTF,TGTGCCAGCAGTACAAATCTCCAGGGGCCGCCGTATGGCTACACCTTC,TRBJ1-2,TRBV27,few,NA
CSAREMAGAKNIQYF,TGCAGTGCTAGAGAAATGGCGGGAGCCAAAAACATTCAGTACTTC,TRBJ2-4,TRBV20-1,NA,NA
CSARDLRTGLAEAFF,TGCAGTGCTAGAGACCTACGGACAGGGTTAGCTGAAGCTTTCTTT,TRBJ1-1,TRBV20-1,few,TRBD1
CASSFRGSNTEAFF,TGCGCCAGCAGCTTCCGGGGATCGAACACTGAAGCTTTCTTT,TRBJ1-1,TRBV5-1,few,NA
CASSQTQTGGLGYTF,TGTGCCAGCAGCCAGACTCAGACAGGGGGATTGGGCTACACCTTC,TRBJ1-2,TRBV3-1,many,TRBD1
CASSFRFPNSYEQYF,TGTGCCAGCAGCTTTCGGTTCCCAAACTCCTACGAGCAGTACTTC,TRBJ2-7,TRBV7-8,NA,NA
CASTHSRGWNEQFF,TGTGCCAGCACCCATTCACGGGGGTGGAATGAGCAGTTCTTC,TRBJ2-1,TRBV6-2/TRBV6-3,NA,NA
CASRVTGWGTGELFF,TGCGCCAGCAGAGTCACCGGGTGGGGCACCGGGGAGCTGTTTTTT,TRBJ2-2,TRBV5-1,few,NA
CASSIRDSYEQYF,TGTGCCAGCAGCATCCGGGACAGCTACGAGCAGTACTTC,TRBJ2-7,TRBV5-4,NA,TRBD1
CSASRVNTEAFF,TGCAGTGCTAGTCGGGTGAACACTGAAGCTTTCTTT,TRBJ1-1,TRBV20-1,few,NA
CAWSVGVRGVGYTF,TGTGCCTGGAGTGTAGGTGTGCGGGGAGTAGGCTACACCTTC,TRBJ1-2,TRBV30,NA,NA
CASSQLQGYRVNTEAFF,TGTGCCAGCAGTCAATTACAGGGATATAGGGTGAACACTGAAGCTTTCTTT,TRBJ1-1,TRBV6-1,NA,NA
CASSATGTGGAVTEAFF,TGTGCCAGCAGCGCAACCGGGACAGGGGGCGCGGTCACTGAAGCTTTCTTT,TRBJ1-1,TRBV9,few,TRBD1
CSARDWGGQPQHF,TGCAGTGCTAGAGATTGGGGGGGACAGCCCCAGCATTTT,TRBJ1-5,TRBV20-1,few,NA
CASKSGQGAGEQYF,TGTGCCAGCAAATCGGGACAGGGGGCTGGGGAGCAGTACTTC,TRBJ2-7,TRBV6-1,few,TRBD1
CASSLGDRNTGELFF,TGTGCCAGCAGCTTAGGAGACCGGAACACCGGGGAGCTGTTTTTT,TRBJ2-2,TRBV7-9,few,NA
CSAGTGGTDTQYF,TGCAGTGCTGGGACAGGGGGCACAGATACGCAGTATTTT,TRBJ2-3,TRBV20-1,many,TRBD1
CSARDHLSSNEKLFF,TGCAGTGCTAGAGATCACCTCAGCTCTAATGAAAAACTGTTTTTT,TRBJ1-4,TRBV20-1,few,NA
CAIPGERGASYNEQFF,TGTGCCATCCCCGGTGAACGGGGGGCCTCCTACAATGAGCAGTTCTTC,TRBJ2-1,TRBV5-4,few,NA
CASSLMTSGGDTQYF,TGTGCCAGCAGCTTGATGACTAGCGGGGGAGATACGCAGTATTTT,TRBJ2-3,TRBV5-4,few,TRBD2
CASSLSQGINQPQHF,TGTGCCAGCAGTTTATCGCAGGGAATTAATCAGCCCCAGCATTTT,TRBJ1-5,TRBV12-3/TRBV12-4,NA,NA
CASSGRDSTDTQYF,TGTGCCAGCAGCGGTAGGGACAGCACAGATACGCAGTATTTT,TRBJ2-3,TRBV9,NA,NA
CASSLEADFYEQYF,TGCGCCAGCAGCTTGGAAGCAGACTTCTACGAGCAGTACTTC,TRBJ2-7,TRBV5-1,NA,NA
CASSFYMGEHLETQYF,TGTGCCAGCAGCTTTTACATGGGGGAACACCTGGAGACCCAGTACTTC,TRBJ2-5,TRBV11-2,few,NA
CASSLDLTLGRGYGYTF,TGTGCCAGCAGCTTAGATTTAACCCTGGGACGGGGATATGGCTACACCTTC,TRBJ1-2,TRBV11-2,NA,NA
CASSPTGQINQPQHF,TGTGCCAGCTCACCAACAGGACAGATCAATCAGCCCCAGCATTTT,TRBJ1-5,TRBV18,NA,NA
CATSRPDSLTLHF,TGTGCCACCAGCAGACCGGACTCACTCACCCTCCACTTT,TRBJ1-6,TRBV15,NA,NA
CASSYWTGSGFTF,TGTGCCAGCAGCTACTGGACAGGGTCTGGCTTCACCTTC,TRBJ1-2,TRBV5-5,NA,TRBD1
CSVLRSQRDTQYF,TGCAGTGTCCTCCGATCCCAACGGGATACGCAGTATTTT,TRBJ2-3,TRBV20-1,few,NA